This TCR beta chain was profiled in a study of monozygotic twins with cystic fibrosis. Background on the study: Library input was 2.5 to 3 micrograms of fragmented DNA, with approximately 16 PCR cycles.

This clone was seen more than once but under ten times. Its specificity is unknown. This CDR3 comprises 12 residues. Trimming left V 3 bases short and J 7 bases short, with 7 bases between. Germline assignment: CDR1 MNHNY and CDR2 SVGAGI (reference sequence). Study results and caveats: In this small cohort, shared CDR3 numbers showed no association with age, concordance or disease severity. In 13 of 16 pairs, V gene usage was closest to the co-twin's. Clonality was generally low (median about 0.0095), higher in the most severe patients.

This table comes from immunoSEQ multiplex PCR, and its TCRdb copy is limited to in-frame clones, with some not included. This table has around 36,000 clones, 66% appearing once. The chain recombines TRBV6-6 with TRBJ2-1; unclear D gene. The sequence came from a girl between 5 and 17 years old with cystic fibrosis. The sample consisted of blood. CDR3 protein: CASSYAENEQFF. The CDR3 DNA reads as TGTGCCAGCAGTTATGCGGAGAATGAGCAGTTCTTC.